Listed below are T cell receptor beta chains from one sample, sequenced in a study of shared clonotypes between healthy human individuals. Clones were sequenced by immunoSEQ multiplex PCR, and TCRdb holds only the in-frame ones, with some missing. The sample includes some 1.5 million clones, roughly 96% of them seen just once. Sequencing input: naive CD4+ T cells sorted from blood. The receptor set was obtained from a man aged 25 to 40 in good health. Both conserved end residues are trimmed from each CDR3. A D gene is named only where the DNA matches it firmly.

J,D,V,CDR3
TRBJ2-7,TRBD2,TRBV6-4,ASSDNPGLLAGGNSYEQY
TRBJ2-7,-,TRBV2,ASSEEPRPSYEQY
TRBJ2-2,-,TRBV5-4,ASTRDSLNTGELF
TRBJ2-7,-,TRBV4-1,ASSQYTQPYSYEQY
TRBJ2-5,TRBD1,TRBV2,ASQTGSRETQY
TRBJ2-1,-,TRBV5-1,ASSLQGSSYNEQF
TRBJ2-5,TRBD2,TRBV11-2,ASSWGRDGQDQETQY
TRBJ2-7,-,TRBV4-3,ASSQGSIGSYEQY
TRBJ2-7,-,TRBV7-9,ASSTRQGGNQY
TRBJ1-4,-,TRBV28,ASSLNLLAYEKLF
TRBJ2-5,-,TRBV7-6,ASSLAGETQY
TRBJ2-5,-,TRBV18,ASSPIGAETQY
TRBJ2-7,TRBD1,TRBV2,ASTGQGAYEQY
TRBJ2-1,TRBD2,TRBV11-2,ASSQLAGVKQF
TRBJ1-2,-,TRBV2,ASSDSNYGYT
TRBJ2-7,-,TRBV11-3,ASSSWTAEQY
TRBJ2-3,-,TRBV6-1,ASSELGRGADTQY
TRBJ2-7,-,TRBV28,ASKGLVGEQY
TRBJ2-2,-,TRBV19,ASGEKNTGELF
TRBJ1-4,TRBD1,TRBV2,ASHPGQGATNEKLF
TRBJ2-2,TRBD2,TRBV7-9,ASSLGLAGVRTGELF
TRBJ2-7,-,TRBV28,ASSLGGVKSYEQY
TRBJ1-4,-,TRBV14,ASSYVGGNTNEKLF
TRBJ1-5,TRBD1,TRBV10-3,ASAPGTGSVQPQH
TRBJ2-2,TRBD2,TRBV5-1,ASSPGLADNTGELF
TRBJ2-3,TRBD1,TRBV5-1,ASSSGTGVRTDTQY
TRBJ1-2,-,TRBV27,ASSPLNRGANYGYT
TRBJ1-2,-,TRBV5-6,ASSPGDYGYT
TRBJ2-7,-,TRBV10-3,AIPVSPLYEQY
TRBJ2-7,TRBD2,TRBV29-1,SVEVSGRTPYEQY
TRBJ2-2,-,TRBV5-4,ASSPDHANTGELF
TRBJ2-5,TRBD2,TRBV7-3,ASSLTAAGGETQY
TRBJ2-5,TRBD2,TRBV9,ASSSTSLNQETQY
TRBJ1-5,-,TRBV7-8,ASSTRGAAPNQPQH
TRBJ2-5,TRBD1,TRBV18,ASSPRTGSSQETQY
TRBJ2-1,TRBD2,TRBV10-3,AATTSGSLGGNEQF